These T cell receptor beta chains were read from a single sample in a study of T cell responses to AZD1222 COVID-19 vaccine. Profiled with immunoSEQ multiplex PCR; TCRdb holds only in-frame clones, not every one. The data show around 71,000 clones, about 80% seen once. Sample: peripheral blood, taken 28 days after the second AZD1222 dose. The receptors were sampled from an adult who received the AZD1222 COVID-19 vaccine. CDR3s include the opening cysteine and the closing phenylalanine or tryptophan. Each record gives: D gene, V gene, J gene, clone size, CDR3 DNA, CDR3 protein. D genes are given only for firm matches. A row's size may be missing; if present it is once, few, many or a size class.

D: NA
V: TRBV5-1
J: TRBJ2-7
size: NA
DNA: TGCGCCAGCAGCTCTGCCAGGGATTACGAGCAGTACTTC
CDR3: CASSSARDYEQYF

D: NA
V: TRBV6-2/TRBV6-3
J: TRBJ1-2
size: NA
DNA: TGTGCCAGCAGTTACCCCGCAGCCTATGGCTACACCTTC
CDR3: CASSYPAAYGYTF

D: NA
V: TRBV7-9
J: TRBJ1-2
size: NA
DNA: TGTGCCAGCAGCCTAAGCATTAGCTCCCACTATGGCTACACCTTC
CDR3: CASSLSISSHYGYTF

D: TRBD1
V: TRBV5-6
J: TRBJ1-2
size: NA
DNA: TGTGCCAGCAGCTTAGCCGGGACAGCTAACTATGGCTACACCTTC
CDR3: CASSLAGTANYGYTF

D: NA
V: TRBV3-1/TRBV3-2
J: TRBJ1-1
size: NA
DNA: TGTGCCAGCAGCCAACAGGGGTTAAACACTGAAGCTTTCTTT
CDR3: CASSQQGLNTEAFF

D: TRBD1
V: TRBV5-1
J: TRBJ2-1
size: NA
DNA: TGCGCCAGCAGCTTTGGACAGGGACCTATTCCGAAGCAGTTCTTC
CDR3: CASSFGQGPIPKQFF

D: NA
V: TRBV4-3
J: TRBJ2-7
size: NA
DNA: TGCGCCAGCAGCCAAGTCCTAGGGACCTACGAGCAGTACTTC
CDR3: CASSQVLGTYEQYF

D: NA
V: TRBV15
J: TRBJ1-3
size: few
DNA: TGTGCCACCAGCCAAGCACAGGTCTCTGGAAACACCATATATTTT
CDR3: CATSQAQVSGNTIYF

D: TRBD1
V: TRBV3-1/TRBV3-2
J: TRBJ1-3
size: NA
DNA: TGTGCCAGCAGCCAAAGGGGGCAAGGAAACACCATATATTTT
CDR3: CASSQRGQGNTIYF

D: NA
V: TRBV7-2
J: TRBJ1-5
size: NA
DNA: TGTGCCAGCAGCCTCCAGGGGAATCAGCCCCAGCATTTT
CDR3: CASSLQGNQPQHF

D: NA
V: TRBV14
J: TRBJ2-2
size: once
DNA: TGTGCCAGCAGCCTAGGACGGTTCGCGAACACCGGGGAGCTGTTTTTT
CDR3: CASSLGRFANTGELFF

D: NA
V: TRBV11-2
J: TRBJ1-1
size: NA
DNA: TGTGCCAGCAGCTTACAGGCAGGGACGGCTCGAAAGACTGAAGCTTTCTTT
CDR3: CASSLQAGTARKTEAFF

D: NA
V: TRBV18
J: TRBJ1-2
size: NA
DNA: TGTGCCAGCTCACCAACGGCAGAGACCAGCAATTCTAACTATGGCTACACCTTC
CDR3: CASSPTAETSNSNYGYTF

D: TRBD2
V: TRBV5-5
J: TRBJ2-5
size: NA
DNA: TGTGCCAGCAGCTTGTATTCGACTAGCGGGGGTGAGACCCAGTACTTC
CDR3: CASSLYSTSGGETQYF

D: NA
V: TRBV2
J: TRBJ1-1
size: NA
DNA: TGTGCCAGCTTCGGATACATGAACACTGAAGCTTTCTTT
CDR3: CASFGYMNTEAFF

D: NA
V: TRBV5-4
J: TRBJ1-2
size: NA
DNA: TGTGCCAGCAGCTTCTCCAGCAATAATGGCTACACCTTC
CDR3: CASSFSSNNGYTF

D: TRBD1
V: TRBV9
J: TRBJ1-1
size: NA
DNA: TGTGCCAGCAGCCTTCGGACAGGGTCTGAAGCTTTCTTT
CDR3: CASSLRTGSEAFF

D: NA
V: TRBV7-8
J: TRBJ2-7
size: once
DNA: TGTGCCAGCAGCTTAGCCCTGGACAGCCTCCTAATCAACTTC
CDR3: CASSLALDSLLINF

D: NA
V: TRBV6-5
J: TRBJ1-4
size: few
DNA: TGTGCCAGCAGTTACCGGCAGGGATTAAGTGAAAAACTGTTTTTT
CDR3: CASSYRQGLSEKLFF

D: TRBD2
V: TRBV27
J: TRBJ2-1
size: NA
DNA: TGTGCCAGCAAAATAGCGGGGGGGTACAATGAGCAGTTCTTC
CDR3: CASKIAGGYNEQFF

D: TRBD1
V: TRBV5-1
J: TRBJ1-1
size: NA
DNA: TGCGCCAGCAGCGGGGGACAGGGATCTATGAACACTGAAGCTTTCTTT
CDR3: CASSGGQGSMNTEAFF

D: NA
V: TRBV10-3
J: TRBJ1-2
size: NA
DNA: TGTGCCATCAGGCCCGATCTGACAGACGGCTACACCTTC
CDR3: CAIRPDLTDGYTF

D: TRBD1
V: TRBV6-5
J: TRBJ1-4
size: NA
DNA: TGTGCCAGCAGTTCCACAGGGGAACATGAAAAACTGTTTTTT
CDR3: CASSSTGEHEKLFF

D: NA
V: TRBV3-1/TRBV3-2
J: TRBJ1-5
size: NA
DNA: TGTGCCAGCAGCCAAGATGTTAAGGGGCGATATCAGCCCCAGCATTTT
CDR3: CASSQDVKGRYQPQHF

D: NA
V: TRBV6-5
J: TRBJ1-2
size: NA
DNA: TGTGCCAGCAGTTACGACCAACAGGGACCTAACTATGGCTACACCTTC
CDR3: CASSYDQQGPNYGYTF

D: NA
V: TRBV23-1
J: TRBJ2-7
size: NA
DNA: TGCGCCAAGAAATCCCCCTACGAGCAGTACTTC
CDR3: CAKKSPYEQYF

D: NA
V: TRBV19
J: TRBJ2-7
size: NA
DNA: TGTGCCAGTAGTATCCGGGGCTACTCCTACGAGCAGTACTTC
CDR3: CASSIRGYSYEQYF

D: TRBD2
V: TRBV5-1
J: TRBJ2-5
size: NA
DNA: TGCGCCAGCAGCCATACCGGACTAGCAAAAGAGACCCAGTACTTC
CDR3: CASSHTGLAKETQYF

D: NA
V: TRBV6-5
J: TRBJ2-7
size: NA
DNA: TGTGCCAGCGGGGAACAGGCGAAGTACGAGCAGTACTTC
CDR3: CASGEQAKYEQYF

D: NA
V: TRBV5-1
J: TRBJ2-7
size: once
DNA: TGCGCCAGCAGCTTGGTAGTGGCCGGGAATTACGAGCAGTACTTC
CDR3: CASSLVVAGNYEQYF

D: NA
V: TRBV5-6
J: TRBJ1-2
size: few
DNA: TGTGCCAGCAGCATTGGACAGAGATTCTATGGCTACACCTTC
CDR3: CASSIGQRFYGYTF

D: TRBD1
V: TRBV28
J: TRBJ1-2
size: NA
DNA: TGTGCCACCCATACAGGGGTCTATGGCTACACCTTC
CDR3: CATHTGVYGYTF

D: TRBD1
V: TRBV5-5
J: TRBJ1-2
size: few
DNA: TGTGCCAGCAGCTATGGGACAGGAGATGGCTACACCTTC
CDR3: CASSYGTGDGYTF

D: NA
V: TRBV11-2
J: TRBJ1-3
size: NA
DNA: TGTGCCAGCAGCTTGTTTCCGGGACAAAGGGGTTCTGGAAACACCATATATTTT
CDR3: CASSLFPGQRGSGNTIYF

D: TRBD2
V: TRBV19
J: TRBJ2-2
size: NA
DNA: TGTGCCACCAAAAATCTAGCGGATACGAACACCGGGGAGCTGTTTTTT
CDR3: CATKNLADTNTGELFF

D: NA
V: TRBV4-1
J: TRBJ1-1
size: NA
DNA: TGCGCCAGCAGCCTACCGGGACATCTGTCTTTCTTT
CDR3: CASSLPGHLSFF

D: TRBD1
V: TRBV28
J: TRBJ2-1
size: NA
DNA: TGTGCCAACCCGGGACAGTCTTACAATGAGCAGTTCTTC
CDR3: CANPGQSYNEQFF

D: NA
V: TRBV18
J: TRBJ1-3
size: NA
DNA: TGTGCCAGCTCACCTCTACAGGGAGGAAACACCATATATTTT
CDR3: CASSPLQGGNTIYF

D: NA
V: TRBV7-2
J: TRBJ1-4
size: NA
DNA: TGTGCCAGCAGTCAGGACAATTCGCGGGAAAAACTGTTTTTT
CDR3: CASSQDNSREKLFF

D: NA
V: TRBV12-5
J: TRBJ2-7
size: NA
DNA: TGTGCTAGTAGTAGGGGGGGTCGCTACGAGCAGTACTTC
CDR3: CASSRGGRYEQYF

D: TRBD2
V: TRBV7-9
J: TRBJ2-5
size: NA
DNA: TGTGCCAGCAGCTCATCAGCGGGGTTAGAGACCCAGTACTTC
CDR3: CASSSSAGLETQYF

D: NA
V: TRBV27
J: TRBJ1-6
size: NA
DNA: TGTGCCAGCAATCAGGATGCGAGCTCCTATAATTCACCCCTCCACTTT
CDR3: CASNQDASSYNSPLHF

D: TRBD1
V: TRBV3-1/TRBV3-2
J: TRBJ1-2
size: NA
DNA: TGTGCCAGCAGCCCCACTATTACAGGGGGAAAAAGGGATGGCTACACCTTC
CDR3: CASSPTITGGKRDGYTF

D: TRBD1
V: TRBV11-2
J: TRBJ1-6
size: NA
DNA: TGTGCCAGCACCCCCCGGATCACAGGGGGATTTTCACCCCTCCACTTT
CDR3: CASTPRITGGFSPLHF

D: NA
V: TRBV3-1/TRBV3-2
J: TRBJ1-2
size: NA
DNA: TGTGCCAGCAGCCATGGGAGGGTAGGTGATGGCTACACCTTC
CDR3: CASSHGRVGDGYTF

D: NA
V: TRBV7-3
J: TRBJ2-1
size: NA
DNA: TGTGCCAGCAGCTTATCGCACAGAAGTAATGAGCAGTTCTTC
CDR3: CASSLSHRSNEQFF

D: TRBD1
V: TRBV11-3
J: TRBJ2-1
size: once
DNA: TGTGCCAGCAGCAAAACAGGGGACTACAATGAGCAGTTCTTC
CDR3: CASSKTGDYNEQFF

D: NA
V: TRBV9
J: TRBJ2-1
size: NA
DNA: TGTGCCAGCAGTCCACTAGGGAGGTTTGCCTACAATGAGCAGTTCTTC
CDR3: CASSPLGRFAYNEQFF

D: NA
V: TRBV6-5
J: TRBJ1-3
size: NA
DNA: TGTGCAGCGGCTTTTGGAAACACCATATATTTT
CDR3: CAAAFGNTIYF

D: TRBD2
V: TRBV7-2
J: TRBJ2-7
size: NA
DNA: TGTGCCAGCAGCTGGGGCGTTTTGGCGGGGGGCGTCTCCTACGAGCAGTACTTC
CDR3: CASSWGVLAGGVSYEQYF

D: TRBD1
V: TRBV7-2
J: TRBJ2-7
size: NA
DNA: TGTGCCAGCAGCTTAGGGACAGGGCCCCGCGAGCAGTACTTC
CDR3: CASSLGTGPREQYF